This note documents a single TCR beta chain sequence. The data derive from a study of blood T cell repertoires in COVID-19. Overall study context: PBMCs, B-cell-depleted T cells, or T cells were the source of the cDNA or gDNA that made up the material.

The germline V and J ends were trimmed by 6 bases and 5 bases, with 15 bases remaining between them. Germline assignment: CDR1 SGHRS and CDR2 YFSETQ. The CDR3 contains 14 residues. Enrollment of patients from Seattle took place during active infection, with longitudinal follow-up. The method was immunoSEQ multiplex PCR; TCRdb's version includes in-frame clones alone and lacks a portion of them. The repertoire holds approximately 200,000 clones, 84% seen once, with roughly 7.8% in the top ten. This receptor was identified in a woman older than 75 with COVID-19, enrolled during active disease. The chain employs TRBV5-1 and TRBJ2-1; D unclear. Sequencing was done on a sample of peripheral blood. The DNA for the CDR3 is TGCGCCAGCACCGCCGACGGCGGCAACAATGAGCAGTTCTTC. Translating gives CASTADGGNNEQFF.